This TCR beta chain was identified during a study of OX40 agonist ivuxolimab in advanced cancers. Broader study findings: Specificity for antigen went undetermined in the expanded peripheral T cells.

Profiled with immunoSEQ multiplex PCR; TCRdb holds only in-frame clones, not every one. The sample shows fewer than 90,000 clones, more than 75% of them seen only once. Regarding this clone: Its antigen is not identified.

The ends were cut back, 3 bases at V and 5 bases at J, with 17 bases in the middle. The CDR3 is made up of 15 amino acids. CDR1 and CDR2 from the germline V gene are SGHRS and YFSETQ. This chain uses TRBV5-1 with TRBJ2-5, with D maybe TRBD1 (6 bases). This TCR came from an adult with an advanced solid tumor such as melanoma, head and neck, liver or kidney cancer. Specimen: CD4+ or CD8+ T cells sorted from blood, collected in a trial of the OX40 agonist ivuxolimab. The CDR3 bases are TGCGCCAGCAGCTGGGGGCTAGGAACTCTGGAGACCCAGTACTTC. Translating gives CASSWGLGTLETQYF.